The 2 T cell receptor beta chains below come from one sample, sequenced in a study of cytomegalovirus exposure and HLA in healthy donors. Primers: 60 Vbeta forward and 13 Jbeta reverse. Generated by immunoSEQ multiplex PCR, the TCRdb table keeps only in-frame clones and is missing some. Of approximately 220,000 clones in the sample, about 79% are singletons; the top ten hold around 1.8%. Sequenced sample: PBMCs. The receptor source for this set is a man between 18 and 29 years old in good health and CMV-seronegative.

This chain uses TRBV5-1 with TRBJ1-2, with D perhaps TRBD1 (5 bases). Trimming shortened V by 0 bases and J by 8 bases, and 11 bases separated the two germline ends. Germline V CDR1 and CDR2: SGHRS, YFSETQ. This CDR3 has 13 amino acids. Written as DNA, the CDR3 is TGCGCCAGCAGCTTGGACGGGGGAGGGGGCTACACCTTC. Translated: CASSLDGGGGYTF.

The genes are TRBV4-3 and TRBJ1-6; perhaps TRBD1 as D (5 bases). Deletions cut 2 bases from V and 14 bases from J, with 19 bases between. CDR3 length equals 15 residues. Germline V gene sequence: CDR1 LGHNA, CDR2 YSLEER. The CDR3 here is CASSQSEGPGDTLHF. CDR3 DNA sequence: TGCGCCAGCAGCCAATCCGAGGGCCCGGGGGATACCCTCCACTTT.